This T cell receptor (beta chain) was found in a study of CD8+CD57+ T cells in acquired aplastic anemia. Note on this clonotype: Its antigen remains unknown.

Profiling of TCR beta VDJ combinations and CDR3 sequences used genomic DNA as template. TCRdb ran MiXCR on the reads and lists one entry per CDR3 protein. The repertoire holds around 230,000 distinct CDR3 sequences, with over 60% as singletons. Regarding the study as a whole: Patients did not significantly differ from controls in CD8+ Simpson's diversity. Patients had twenty-nine CD8+ CDR3 sequences in common with controls (the shared set).

The sequenced sample was sorted CD4+, CD8+, or CD8+CD57+ T cells (not recorded which) from PBMCs. The clonotype comes from a human donor in good health.

The chain's CDR3 is CSAILISSFPEETQYF. CDR3 DNA: TGCAGTGCTATACTAATTTCATCATTCCCCGAAGAGACCCAGTACTTC. This chain joins TRBV20-1 and TRBJ2-5; D not certain. In germline, CDR1 is DFQATT, CDR2 SNEGSKA (reference sequence). V was shortened by 4 bases and J by 3 bases, with 21 bases between the two germline ends. This CDR3 comprises 16 residues.